The present TCR beta chain was sequenced within a study of beta chain features in type 1 diabetes. Study-wide results and limits: When Type 1 diabetes patients were examined, their TCRB CDR3s proved moderately but significantly shorter in all four CD4+ subsets. Patients' naive, central memory and regulatory TCRB repertoires appeared more alike than those of healthy donors.

Expressed TCRB transcripts got sequenced, as all isolated RNA was reverse transcribed. Libraries were prepared by immunoSEQ multiplex PCR; TCRdb keeps only in-frame clonotypes and omits some of them. Of about 260,000 clones detected, about a fifth appear once; the ten largest clones hold around 0.028%. Averaging around 110 mL, one heparinised blood draw came from each individual donor. Each of the CD4+ naive, central memory, regulatory and stem cell-like memory populations was sorted via CD45RO/CCR7/CD25/CD127/CD95/CD27. The length of the CDR3 is 15 residues. V was clipped by 4 bases and J by 5 bases; unmatched bases: 7. Germline lookup yields CDR1 SNHLY and CDR2 FYNNEI. Details on this clone: The antigen is not known.

This receptor was taken from a woman in her thirties or forties with type 1 diabetes. The rearrangement links TRBV2 to TRBJ2-5, with 10 bases lining up with TRBD1. The specimen was naive CD4+ T cells from blood. The CDR3 nucleotides are TGTGCCAGCAGTGTTGACAGGGGGCGGGCGGAGACCCAGTACTTC. Its translation: CASSVDRGRAETQYF.